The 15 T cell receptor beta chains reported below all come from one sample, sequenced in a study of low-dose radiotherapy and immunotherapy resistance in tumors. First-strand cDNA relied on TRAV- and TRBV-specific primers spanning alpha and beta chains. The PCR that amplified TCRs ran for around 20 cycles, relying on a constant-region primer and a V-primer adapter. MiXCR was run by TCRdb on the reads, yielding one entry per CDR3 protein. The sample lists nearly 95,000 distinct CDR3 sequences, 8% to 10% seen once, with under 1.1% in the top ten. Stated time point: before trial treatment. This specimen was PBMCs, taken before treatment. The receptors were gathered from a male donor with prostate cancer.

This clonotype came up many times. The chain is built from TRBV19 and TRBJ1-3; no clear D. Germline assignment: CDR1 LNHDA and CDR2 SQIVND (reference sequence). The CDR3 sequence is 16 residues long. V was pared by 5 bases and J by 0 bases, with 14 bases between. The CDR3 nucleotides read TGTGCCAGTAGTGACATTGGGATTCTCTCTGGAAACACCATATATTTT. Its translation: CASSDIGILSGNTIYF.

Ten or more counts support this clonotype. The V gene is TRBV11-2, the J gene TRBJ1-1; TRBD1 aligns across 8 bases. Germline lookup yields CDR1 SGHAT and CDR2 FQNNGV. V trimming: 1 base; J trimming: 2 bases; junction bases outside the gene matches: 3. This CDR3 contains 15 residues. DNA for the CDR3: TGTGCCAGCAGCTTAGGACAGGGGACAAACACTGAAGCTTTCTTT. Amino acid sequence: CASSLGQGTNTEAFF.

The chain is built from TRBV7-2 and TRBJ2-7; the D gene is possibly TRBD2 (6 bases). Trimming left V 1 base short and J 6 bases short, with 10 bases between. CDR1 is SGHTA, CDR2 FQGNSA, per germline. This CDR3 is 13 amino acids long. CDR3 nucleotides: TGTGCCAGCAGCTTAGAACTAGCTCGCGAGCAGTACTTC. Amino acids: CASSLELAREQYF.

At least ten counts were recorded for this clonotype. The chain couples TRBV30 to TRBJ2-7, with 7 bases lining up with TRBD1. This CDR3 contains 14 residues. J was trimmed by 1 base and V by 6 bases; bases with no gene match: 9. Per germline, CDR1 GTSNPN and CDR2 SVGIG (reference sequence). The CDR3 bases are TGTGCCTGCCCGATACCGGGACAGTCCTACGAGCAGTACTTC. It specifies CACPIPGQSYEQYF.

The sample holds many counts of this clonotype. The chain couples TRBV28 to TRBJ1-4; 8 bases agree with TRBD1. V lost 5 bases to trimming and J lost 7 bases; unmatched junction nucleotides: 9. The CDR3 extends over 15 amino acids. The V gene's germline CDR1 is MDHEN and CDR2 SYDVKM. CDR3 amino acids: CASSMQGARGEKLFF. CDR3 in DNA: TGTGCCAGCAGTATGCAGGGGGCCCGGGGTGAAAAACTGTTTTTT.

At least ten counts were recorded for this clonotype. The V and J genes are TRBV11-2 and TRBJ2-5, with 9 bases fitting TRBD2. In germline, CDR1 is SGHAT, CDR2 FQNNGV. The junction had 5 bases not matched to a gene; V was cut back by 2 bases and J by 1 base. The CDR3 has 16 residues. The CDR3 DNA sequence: TGTGCCAGCAGCTTAAGGGCGGGAGGGAGCCAAGAGACCCAGTACTTC. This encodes CASSLRAGGSQETQYF.

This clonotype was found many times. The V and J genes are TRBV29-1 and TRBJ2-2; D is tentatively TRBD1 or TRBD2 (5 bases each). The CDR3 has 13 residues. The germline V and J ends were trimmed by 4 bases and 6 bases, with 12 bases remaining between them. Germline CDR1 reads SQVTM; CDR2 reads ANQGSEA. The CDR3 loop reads CSVGGSGPGELFF. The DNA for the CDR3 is TGCAGCGTTGGGGGGTCGGGACCCGGGGAGCTGTTTTTT.

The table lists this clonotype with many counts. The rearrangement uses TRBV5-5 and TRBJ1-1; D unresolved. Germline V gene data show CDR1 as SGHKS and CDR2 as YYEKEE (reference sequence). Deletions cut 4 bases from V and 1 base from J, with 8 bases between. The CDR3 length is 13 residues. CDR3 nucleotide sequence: TGTGCCAGCAGCGCGTATTCGAACACTGAAGCTTTCTTT. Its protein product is CASSAYSNTEAFF.

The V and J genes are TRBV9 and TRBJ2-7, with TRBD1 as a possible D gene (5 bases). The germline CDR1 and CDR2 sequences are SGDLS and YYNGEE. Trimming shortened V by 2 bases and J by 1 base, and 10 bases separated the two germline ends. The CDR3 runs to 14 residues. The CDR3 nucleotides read TGTGCCAGCAGCGTCACGCCAGGGTCCTACGAGCAGTACTTC. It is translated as CASSVTPGSYEQYF.

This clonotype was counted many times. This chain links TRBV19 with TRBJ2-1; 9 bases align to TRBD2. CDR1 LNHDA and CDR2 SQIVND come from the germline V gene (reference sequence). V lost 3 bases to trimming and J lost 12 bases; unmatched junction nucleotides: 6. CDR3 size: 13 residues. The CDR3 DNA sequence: TGTGCCAGTAGTATGGACGGGCGGGAGGGGCAGTTCTTC. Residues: CASSMDGREGQFF.

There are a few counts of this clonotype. CDR3 amino acids: CASSDSGFSTDTQYF. The DNA for the CDR3 is TGTGCCAGCAGCGATAGCGGGTTTAGCACAGATACGCAGTATTTT. The chain recombines TRBV9 with TRBJ2-3; 7 nucleotides agree with TRBD2. This CDR3 has 15 amino acids. Trimming cost V 3 bases and J 0 bases; bases outside gene matches: 4. The germline V gene has CDR1 SGDLS and CDR2 YYNGEE.

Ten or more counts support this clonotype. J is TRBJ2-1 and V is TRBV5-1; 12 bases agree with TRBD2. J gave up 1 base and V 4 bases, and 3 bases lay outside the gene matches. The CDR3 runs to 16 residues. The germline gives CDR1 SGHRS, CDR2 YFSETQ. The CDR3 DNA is TGCGCCAGCAGCCCGGGACTAGCGGGTTCCTACAATGAGCAGTTCTTC. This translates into CASSPGLAGSYNEQFF. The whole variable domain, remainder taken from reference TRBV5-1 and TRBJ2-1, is KAGVTQTPRYLIKTRGQQVTLSCSPISGHRSVSWYQQTPGQGLQFLFEYFSETQRNKGNFPGRFSGRQFSNSRSEMNVSTLELGDSALYLCASSPGLAGSYNEQFFGPGTRLTVL.

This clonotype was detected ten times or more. CDR3 sequence (DNA): TGTGCCAGCAGCTTAGTTACTAGCTTCCCCTACAATGAGCAGTTCTTC. It encodes CASSLVTSFPYNEQFF. The chain joins TRBV7-2 to TRBJ2-1; D is perhaps TRBD2 (6 bases). The ends were cut back, 1 base at V and 2 bases at J, with 12 bases in the middle. CDR3 length equals 16 residues. The V gene's germline CDR1 is SGHTA and CDR2 FQGNSA.

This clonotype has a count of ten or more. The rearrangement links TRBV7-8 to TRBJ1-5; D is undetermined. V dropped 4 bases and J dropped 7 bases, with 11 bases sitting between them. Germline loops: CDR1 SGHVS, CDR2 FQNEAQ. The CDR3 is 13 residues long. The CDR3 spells CASSSGFGQPQHF. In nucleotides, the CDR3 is TGTGCCAGCAGCTCGGGGTTCGGGCAGCCCCAGCATTTT.

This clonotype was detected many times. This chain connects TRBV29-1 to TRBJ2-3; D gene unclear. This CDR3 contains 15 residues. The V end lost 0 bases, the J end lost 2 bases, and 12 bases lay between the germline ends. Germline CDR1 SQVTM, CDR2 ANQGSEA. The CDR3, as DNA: TGCAGCGTTGAAGAAGGGTGGGGTGTCACAGATACGCAGTATTTT. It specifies CSVEEGWGVTDTQYF.